The source of this TCR beta chain is a study of cytomegalovirus exposure and HLA in healthy donors. Sequencing was performed with immunoSEQ multiplex PCR; in TCRdb, only in-frame clones are kept and a portion is missing. The sample includes approximately 300,000 clones, around 90% of them seen just once. Unmatched junction bases numbered 5, after V lost 0 bases and J lost 5 bases. Germline values: CDR1 ENHRY, CDR2 SYGVKD. The CDR3 totals 17 residues. This TCR came from a woman younger than 45 in good health and CMV-seropositive. What was sequenced was PBMCs. The chain combines TRBV10-3 with TRBJ2-1; 12 positions match TRBD2. The CDR3 DNA reads as TGTGCCATCAGTGAGTCTAGCGGACTAGCGGGAAACAATGAGCAGTTCTTC. Amino acids: CAISESSGLAGNNEQFF.